The 13 T cell receptor beta chains presented below share a single source sample, sequenced in a study of blood T cell repertoires in COVID-19. Only in-frame clones appear in the TCRdb table, and some are missing; sequencing was by immunoSEQ multiplex PCR. The data hold just over 200,000 clones, with just over 85% observed a single time. The sequenced sample was peripheral blood. These receptors were collected from a man of 80 years or more with acute or convalescent COVID-19.

A single count supports this clone. The chain couples TRBV11-2 to TRBJ2-5; D perhaps matches TRBD1 (5 bases). Trimming cost V 1 base and J 5 bases, with 11 bases left between them. The CDR3 is made up of 14 amino acids. CDR1 and CDR2 (germline): SGHAT, FQNNGV. Here the CDR3 reads CASSLVLTEETQYF. The CDR3 region has the DNA TGTGCCAGCAGCTTAGTTCTGACAGAGGAGACCCAGTACTTC.

The V and J genes are TRBV7-2 and TRBJ1-2; 9 positions match TRBD1. The CDR3 spans 15 residues. The V gene end was trimmed by 1 base and the J gene end by 8 bases; junction bases not matched to a gene: 8. Germline CDR1 SGHTA, CDR2 FQGNSA. The CDR3 sequence is CASSLGWGQGDGYTF. CDR3 nucleotides: TGTGCCAGCAGCTTAGGATGGGGACAGGGTGACGGCTACACCTTC.

V gene TRBV28 combines with J gene TRBJ2-5; D is possibly TRBD1 (7 bases). The V gene's germline CDR1 is MDHEN and CDR2 SYDVKM. The V and J ends lost 8 bases and 6 bases respectively, with 16 bases between them. CDR3 length equals 13 residues. The CDR3 is CASRNPGGQTQYF. The CDR3 DNA is TGTGCCAGCCGAAACCCAGGGGGGCAGACCCAGTACTTC.

J is TRBJ1-5 and V is TRBV15; possibly TRBD1 for D (5 bases). V was pared by 2 bases and J by 0 bases, with 8 bases between. The CDR3 covers 15 residues. In germline, CDR1 is LNHNV, CDR2 YYDKDF (reference sequence). DNA for the CDR3: TGTGCCACCAGCAGACAGGGATATAGCAATCAGCCCCAGCATTTT. It yields the protein CATSRQGYSNQPQHF.

This clone was detected once. This chain connects TRBV7-2 to TRBJ2-6, with 12 bases identical to TRBD1. Germline trimming cut 3 bases from V and 4 bases from J; bases unmatched to any gene: 10. The germline V gene encodes CDR1 SGHTA and CDR2 FQGNSA. The CDR3 extends over 19 amino acids. The CDR3 loop is CASSFSGTGGAYGANVLTF. The CDR3 DNA follows: TGTGCCAGCAGCTTCTCGGGGACAGGGGGCGCGTACGGGGCCAACGTCCTGACTTTC.

The chain combines TRBV13 with TRBJ2-1, with 15 bases that match TRBD2. The CDR3 runs to 17 residues. In germline, CDR1 is PRHDT, CDR2 FYEKMQ (reference sequence). Trimming removed 2 bases from V and 7 bases from J; junction bases left unmatched: 6. The CDR3 bases are TGTGCCAGCAGCTTACCCGGACTAGCGGGAGGGAGGAATGAGCAGTTCTTC. This gives the protein CASSLPGLAGGRNEQFF. Drawing the rest from reference TRBV13 and TRBJ2-1, the complete variable domain is AAGVIQSPRHLIKEKRETATLKCYPIPRHDTVYWYQQGPGQDPQFLISFYEKMQSDKGSIPDRFSAQQFSDYHSELNMSSLELGDSALYFCASSLPGLAGGRNEQFFGPGTRLTVL.

This chain links TRBV7-8 with TRBJ2-2; weak D call: TRBD1 (6 bases). The V gene lost 3 bases and the J gene lost 6 bases, with 11 bases spanning the gap. This CDR3 spans 14 amino acids. CDR1 SGHVS and CDR2 FQNEAQ come from the germline V gene. As DNA, the CDR3 is TGTGCCAGCAGCTTTGGGGGCGCGTCCGGGGAGCTGTTTTTT. Translated: CASSFGGASGELFF. The full variable domain, its missing parts supplied by reference TRBV7-8 and TRBJ2-2, is GAGVSQSPRYKVAKRGQDVALRCDPISGHVSLFWYQQALGQGPEFLTYFQNEAQLDKSGLPSDRFFAERPEGSVSTLKIQRTQQEDSAVYLCASSFGGASGELFFGEGSRLTVL.

The J gene is TRBJ2-7, the V gene TRBV10-2, with TRBD2 identical over 9 bases. CDR3 length equals 14 residues. CDR1 WSHSY and CDR2 SAAADI come from the germline V gene. V shed 5 bases and J 0 bases; nucleotides not matched to a gene: 2. The CDR3 nucleotides are TGCGCCAGCAGTAAACTAGCGGGCTCCTACGAGCAGTACTTC. Translating it yields CASSKLAGSYEQYF.

This clone was observed once. The genes are TRBV3-1 (or the pseudogene TRBV3-2) and TRBJ2-1; 10 bases match TRBD2. The V and J ends lost 1 base and 9 bases, in that order; junction bases with no gene match: 9. Germline V gene data show CDR1 as LGHDT and CDR2 as YNNKEL (reference sequence). The CDR3 is made up of 16 amino acids. The CDR3 spells CASSQAFLAGEGEQFF. The CDR3, as DNA: TGTGCCAGCAGCCAAGCGTTTCTAGCGGGAGAGGGTGAGCAGTTCTTC.

CDR3 in DNA: TGTGCCAGCAGTGAAACAGGGGGGACTAATGAAAAACTGTTTTTT. Its translation: CASSETGGTNEKLFF. This chain connects TRBV6-1 to TRBJ1-4; 8 bases fit TRBD1. J gave up 2 bases and V 2 bases, and 1 base lay outside the gene matches. Germline CDR1 is MNHNS and CDR2 is SASEGT. The CDR3 totals 15 residues.

There are a few counts of this clone. The chain links TRBV19 to TRBJ1-2; a weak D match, TRBD1 (5 bases). CDR3 length: 14 residues. V gave up 6 bases and J gave up 4 bases, with 15 bases separating them. Germline loops: CDR1 LNHDA, CDR2 SQIVND (reference sequence). The CDR3 sequence: CASSGGVVSYGYTF. The DNA for the CDR3 is TGTGCCAGTAGCGGAGGGGTCGTGAGCTATGGCTACACCTTC.

The rearrangement joins TRBV14 to TRBJ2-7; D may be TRBD2 (5 bases). Germline V gives CDR1 SGHDN, CDR2 FVKESK. The CDR3 spans 13 residues. V shed 4 bases and J shed 4 bases, with 11 bases lying between them. This CDR3 reads CASSRGRGYEQYF. As DNA, the CDR3 is TGTGCCAGCAGCCGAGGGAGAGGGTACGAGCAGTACTTC.

The chain recombines TRBV19 with TRBJ2-5; TRBD1 might be the D (5 bases). Germline V CDR1 and CDR2: LNHDA, SQIVND (reference sequence). V was cut by 3 bases and J by 5 bases, with 13 bases left in between. The CDR3 length is 14 residues. The CDR3 sequence is CASSIGQGMETQYF. The CDR3 nucleotides are TGTGCCAGTAGTATCGGGCAGGGAATGGAGACCCAGTACTTC.